This T cell receptor beta chain emerged from a study of shared clonotypes between healthy human individuals. CD45RO-negative, CCR7-positively selected cells formed the naive CD8 fraction, excluding terminally differentiated effector memory CD45RA+ cells. The repertoire was sequenced with immunoSEQ multiplex PCR; TCRdb's copy has only in-frame clones and lacks some. Altogether around 600,000 clones are present, around 96% being singletons, with the ten largest covering over 0.09%. This CDR3 has 12 residues. V dropped 5 bases and J dropped 10; count of bases not matched to a gene: 6. Germline V lookup: CDR1 SGHVS, CDR2 FNYEAQ.

What was sequenced was naive CD8+ T cells sorted from blood. V gene TRBV7-6 combines with J gene TRBJ2-5; the match to TRBD2 covers 8 bases. This TCR was recovered from a woman between 25 and 40 years old in good health. The CDR3 DNA follows: TGTGCCAGCAGCCTCGGGGGGGGTAACCAGTACTTC. Protein: CASSLGGGNQYF.